A single sample gave rise to the 29 T cell receptor beta chains below, sequenced in a study of blood T cell repertoires in COVID-19. Here immunoSEQ multiplex PCR was the method, and the copy in TCRdb shows in-frame clones only, minus some. Among around 450,000 clones, 70% to 90% were seen once, and the ten largest hold approximately 2%. The material sequenced was PBMCs or T cells enriched from blood (not recorded which). These receptor sequences come from a young woman with acute COVID-19.

J is TRBJ2-2 and V is TRBV7-8; TRBD2 matches 11 bases. Germline trimming cut 8 bases from V and 2 bases from J; bases unmatched to any gene: 1. The CDR3 loop spans 14 amino acids. CDR1 and CDR2 (germline): SGHVS, FQNEAQ. CDR3 DNA sequence: TGTGCCAGCGGACTAGCGGGCAACACCGGGGAGCTGTTTTTT. It is translated as CASGLAGNTGELFF.

The J gene is TRBJ1-2, the V gene TRBV3-1 (or the pseudogene TRBV3-2), with TRBD1 as a possible D gene (5 bases). The CDR3 length is 14 residues. The V gene's germline CDR1 is LGHDT and CDR2 YNNKEL (reference sequence). V lost 4 bases and J lost 7, with 16 bases in between. The chain's CDR3 is CASSPREGWSGYTF. DNA for the CDR3: TGTGCCAGCAGCCCAAGGGAGGGGTGGAGTGGCTACACCTTC.

The genes are TRBV7-6 and TRBJ2-7; 9 nucleotides match TRBD2. The CDR3 covers 15 residues. The germline V gene encodes CDR1 SGHVS and CDR2 FNYEAQ. V shed 1 base and J 6 bases; nucleotides not matched to a gene: 7. CDR3 residues: CASSLVAGGEGEQYF. In DNA, the CDR3 is TGTGCCAGCAGCTTAGTCGCGGGAGGGGAGGGCGAGCAGTACTTC.

The V and J genes are TRBV4-3 and TRBJ1-3, with D perhaps TRBD1 (5 bases). The V gene lost 0 bases and the J gene lost 0 bases, with 12 bases spanning the gap. The CDR3 spans 17 residues. Germline V gene data show CDR1 as LGHNA and CDR2 as YSLEER. The CDR3 protein is CASSQDRTGVSGNTIYF. DNA of the CDR3: TGCGCCAGCAGCCAAGATCGTACAGGAGTCTCTGGAAACACCATATATTTT.

The CDR3 loop reads CASSFAGTESTEAFF. DNA for the CDR3: TGCGCCAGCAGCTTTGCCGGGACAGAGTCAACTGAAGCTTTCTTT. This sequence joins TRBV5-1 and TRBJ1-1; 7 positions match TRBD1. Unmatched junction bases numbered 9, after V lost 2 bases and J lost 5 bases. This CDR3 comprises 15 residues. CDR1 is SGHRS, CDR2 YFSETQ, per germline.

The CDR3 nucleotides are TGCGCCAGCAGCACGGGACTAGCGGGGGGGATTTCCTACGAGCAGTACTTC. Protein product: CASSTGLAGGISYEQYF. The rearrangement links TRBV5-1 to TRBJ2-7; 16 nucleotides agree with TRBD2. With 4 bases clipped from V and 1 base from J, the junction kept 5 bases outside the gene matches. The CDR3 is 17 amino acids. Germline CDR1 is SGHRS and CDR2 is YFSETQ.

The V gene is TRBV5-3, the J gene TRBJ1-6, with D perhaps matching TRBD1 (6 bases). Being an ORF, TRBV5-3 has a function that is uncertain. The CDR3 sequence is 15 residues long. The V and J ends lost 3 bases and 3 bases respectively, with 10 bases between them. For the CDR3, the DNA is TGTGCCAGAAGCTCCGGGACATTCTATAATTCACCCCTCCACTTT. Its protein product is CARSSGTFYNSPLHF.

The chain carries TRBV3-1 (or the pseudogene TRBV3-2) and TRBJ1-6; D not certain. The CDR3 is made up of 16 amino acids. Trimming removed 1 base from V and 9 bases from J, with 16 bases in between. Germline lookup yields CDR1 LGHDT and CDR2 YNNKEL (reference sequence). CDR3 nucleotides: TGTGCCAGCAGCCAAGGTTCGGTTTCCATTTTTTCACCCCTCCACTTT. It encodes CASSQGSVSIFSPLHF.

This rearrangement joins TRBV2 to TRBJ1-1; 7 positions agree with TRBD1. Germline-derived CDR1 and CDR2 are SNHLY and FYNNEI. The CDR3 length is 14 residues. V shed 6 bases and J 2 bases; nucleotides not matched to a gene: 6. The CDR3 is CASRALGGNTEAFF. The DNA for the CDR3 is TGTGCCAGCAGGGCCCTAGGGGGCAACACTGAAGCTTTCTTT. The full variable domain, in which reference TRBV2 and TRBJ1-1 provide the parts outside the CDR3, is EPEVTQTPSHQVTQMGQEVILRCVPISNHLYFYWYRQILGQKVEFLVSFYNNEISEKSEIFDDQFSVERPDGSNFTLKIRSTKLEDSAMYFCASRALGGNTEAFFGQGTRLTVV.

The sample holds one count of this clone. CDR3 residues: CASSVASSVETQYF. DNA for the CDR3: TGTGCCAGCAGCGTAGCCTCTAGCGTAGAGACCCAGTACTTC. The V call is TRBV9, the J call TRBJ2-5; D possibly corresponds to TRBD2 (6 bases). Germline loops: CDR1 SGDLS, CDR2 YYNGEE. The CDR3 totals 14 residues. V dropped 0 bases and J dropped 4 bases, with 10 bases sitting between them. Filled out from reference TRBV9 and TRBJ2-5, the complete variable domain reads DSGVTQTPKHLITATGQRVTLRCSPRSGDLSVYWYQQSLDQGLQFLIQYYNGEERAKGNILERFSAQQFPDLHSELNLSSLELGDSALYFCASSVASSVETQYFGPGTRLLVL.

The chain uses TRBV29-1 and TRBJ1-2; a weak D match, TRBD1 (6 bases). The CDR3 is 14 residues long. From germline, CDR1 is SQVTM and CDR2 ANQGSEA. Between the trimmed V and J ends, which lost 4 bases and 5 bases, there was a span of 17 bases. The CDR3 sequence: CSVASGGRRYGYTF. As DNA, the CDR3 is TGCAGCGTTGCCTCTGGGGGCCGGAGATATGGCTACACCTTC.

This chain joins TRBV5-1 and TRBJ2-3; 12 bases align to TRBD2. Trimming removed 0 bases from V and 7 bases from J; junction bases left unmatched: 3. This CDR3 has 15 residues. Germline V gene lookup returns CDR1 SGHRS and CDR2 YFSETQ. Here the CDR3 DNA reads TGCGCCAGCAGCTTGGGGACTAGCGGGGAGCATACGCAGTATTTT. This encodes CASSLGTSGEHTQYF.

This chain links TRBV6-2 or TRBV6-3 with TRBJ1-1; D remains ambiguous. V dropped 2 bases and J dropped 4 bases, with 8 bases sitting between them. Germline V gene data show CDR1 as MNHEY and CDR2 as SVGEGT. CDR3 length equals 13 residues. The CDR3 DNA sequence: TGTGCCAGCAGTTACAGGCGGGGCACTGAAGCTTTCTTT. It translates to CASSYRRGTEAFF.

J is TRBJ2-3 and V is TRBV24-1; 9 positions agree with TRBD2. Per germline, CDR1 KGHDR and CDR2 SFDVKD. The CDR3 has 14 amino acids. Trimming removed 8 bases from V and 5 bases from J; junction bases left unmatched: 7. The CDR3 loop is CATTSAGGEDTQYF. The CDR3 region has the DNA TGTGCCACCACATCAGCGGGAGGCGAAGATACGCAGTATTTT.

The chain has TRBV28 and TRBJ2-7, with TRBD2 as a possible D gene (6 bases). The CDR3 runs to 15 residues. The V end was cut by 4 bases, the J end by 0 bases, with 13 bases between. The V gene's germline CDR1 is MDHEN and CDR2 SYDVKM. DNA for the CDR3: TGTGCCAGCAGTTCCCTCTCGGGAGCCTCCTACGAGCAGTACTTC. Translating it yields CASSSLSGASYEQYF.

The J gene is TRBJ2-1, the V gene TRBV29-1, with 10 bases that match TRBD2. The V and J ends lost 0 bases and 4 bases, in that order; junction bases with no gene match: 6. Germline CDR1 SQVTM, CDR2 ANQGSEA. The CDR3 spans 16 residues. The CDR3 loop is CSVEDRGLAAYNEQFF. CDR3 DNA: TGCAGCGTTGAAGATCGTGGACTAGCGGCTTACAATGAGCAGTTCTTC.

This clone was detected only once. The V call is TRBV4-3, the J call TRBJ2-3; tentatively, D is TRBD2 (6 bases). V dropped 0 bases and J dropped 2 bases, with 12 bases sitting between them. Germline V gene data show CDR1 as LGHNA and CDR2 as YSLEER. The CDR3 runs to 16 residues. The CDR3 loop is CASSQDGGALTDTQYF. The CDR3 nucleotides read TGCGCCAGCAGCCAAGACGGAGGGGCTCTCACAGATACGCAGTATTTT.

This chain connects TRBV6-1 to TRBJ1-3; no clear D. The length of the CDR3 is 14 residues. Trimming took off 3 bases at V and 0 bases at J, with 6 bases between the two ends. In germline, CDR1 is MNHNS, CDR2 SASEGT. CDR3 region: CASSDGSSGNTIYF. The CDR3 DNA sequence: TGTGCCAGCAGTGATGGCAGCTCTGGAAACACCATATATTTT.

The J gene is TRBJ2-1, the V gene TRBV9, with TRBD2 matching over 10 bases. Looked up from germline, CDR1 is SGDLS and CDR2 is YYNGEE. V gave up 3 bases and J gave up 1 base; unmatched junction bases: 4. CDR3 length: 16 amino acids. The CDR3 loop is CASSGNSGRSYNEQFF. The CDR3 bases are TGTGCCAGCAGCGGTAATAGCGGGAGGTCCTACAATGAGCAGTTCTTC.

The CDR3 spells CASSVDPKRGGNTGELFF. DNA of the CDR3: TGTGCCAGCAGCGTAGACCCCAAGCGGGGGGGGAACACCGGGGAGCTGTTTTTT. The V call is TRBV9, the J call TRBJ2-2; 10 bases agree with TRBD2. The V gene end was trimmed by 0 bases and the J gene end by 1 base; junction bases not matched to a gene: 6. This CDR3 comprises 18 residues. Germline V gene data show CDR1 as SGDLS and CDR2 as YYNGEE.

The chain combines TRBV18 with TRBJ1-1; no reliable D call. V shed 3 bases and J shed 3 bases, with 5 bases lying between them. Germline V gives CDR1 KGHSH, CDR2 LQKENI. This CDR3 is 12 amino acids long. CDR3 residues: CASSPRHTEAFF. The CDR3 bases are TGTGCCAGCTCACCGAGGCACACTGAAGCTTTCTTT.

In regard to this clone: This specimen includes other DNA sequences encoding the same CDR3. The J gene is TRBJ2-3, the V gene TRBV5-1, with D perhaps matching TRBD2 (5 bases). V was shortened by 2 bases and J by 1 base, with 5 bases between the two germline ends. Germline V gene data show CDR1 as SGHRS and CDR2 as YFSETQ. There are 13 residues in the CDR3. CDR3 sequence: CASSLAGTDTQYF. The CDR3 DNA is TGCGCCAGCAGCTTAGCGGGCACAGATACGCAGTATTTT.

This chain links TRBV7-9 with TRBJ2-1; TRBD2 aligns across 12 bases. The CDR3 is made up of 15 amino acids. The junction had 4 bases not matched to a gene; V was cut back by 3 bases and J by 7 bases. Germline loops: CDR1 SEHNR, CDR2 FQNEAQ (reference sequence). The CDR3 DNA follows: TGTGCCAGCAGCTTCCGACTAGCGGGAGAAAATGAGCAGTTCTTC. Protein sequence: CASSFRLAGENEQFF.

V usage is TRBV7-9 and J usage is TRBJ2-5; 9 nucleotides match TRBD1. Per germline, CDR1 SEHNR and CDR2 FQNEAQ (reference sequence). The junction had 7 bases not matched to a gene; V was cut back by 6 bases and J by 5 bases. This CDR3 region has 14 residues. DNA of the CDR3: TGTGCCAGCAGTTCCGGGACAGGGCGGGAGACCCAGTACTTC. The encoded protein is CASSSGTGRETQYF.

The rearrangement links TRBV12-3 or TRBV12-4 to TRBJ1-2, with a tentative D call TRBD1 (5 bases). The CDR3 consists of 13 residues. V was shortened by 6 bases and J by 6 bases, with 14 bases between the two germline ends. CDR3 coding DNA: TGTGCCAGCAGCCCTCGGGCAGGGAATGGCTACACCTTC. Its protein is CASSPRAGNGYTF.

This clone was observed once. This chain connects TRBV7-2 to TRBJ2-3, with a possible D match to TRBD1 (6 bases). Per germline, CDR1 SGHTA and CDR2 FQGNSA. V was clipped by 2 bases and J by 4 bases, with 13 bases between them. The CDR3 sequence is 15 residues long. The chain's CDR3 is CASSLPSGEADTQYF. For the CDR3, the DNA is TGTGCCAGCAGCTTACCGTCAGGGGAAGCAGATACGCAGTATTTT.

V is TRBV28 and J is TRBJ1-1, with D possibly TRBD1 on 5 matching bases. CDR3 size: 13 residues. Germline CDR1 and CDR2: MDHEN and SYDVKM. V dropped 6 bases and J dropped 5 bases, with 13 bases sitting between them. CDR3 DNA: TGTGCCAGCAGGTGGGGGGAGGGTACTGAAGCTTTCTTT. The encoded protein is CASRWGEGTEAFF.

As for this clone: Other DNA sequences from this sample encode an identical CDR3 as well. The rearrangement joins TRBV18 to TRBJ2-3, with a weak D call TRBD1 (6 bases). CDR3 size: 14 residues. Trimming removed 2 bases at V and 0 bases at J, with 6 bases between. Per the germline V gene, CDR1 is KGHSH and CDR2 is LQKENI. The DNA of the CDR3 is TGTGCCAGCTCACCAGGACAGAGCACAGATACGCAGTATTTT. The encoded protein is CASSPGQSTDTQYF.

The genes are TRBV11-2 and TRBJ1-6; D is unresolved. From germline, CDR1 is SGHAT and CDR2 FQNNGV. This CDR3 contains 15 residues. With 0 bases removed from V and 9 bases from J, the gap between germline ends came to 12 bases. This CDR3 reads CASSLEWVRVSPLHF. DNA of the CDR3: TGTGCCAGCAGCTTAGAGTGGGTTCGGGTTTCACCCCTCCACTTT. The full variable domain, completed using reference TRBV11-2 and TRBJ1-6, is EAGVAQSPRYKIIEKRQSVAFWCNPISGHATLYWYQQILGQGPKLLIQFQNNGVVDDSQLPKDRFSAERLKGVDSTLKIQPAKLEDSAVYLCASSLEWVRVSPLHFGNGTRLTVT.